The clone carrying this TCR beta chain was seen only a few times. TCRdb independently ran MiXCR on the PCR reads; one entry per CDR3 protein. The sample contains 30,000 or so distinct CDR3 sequences, around 49% of which appear only once. This sample was taken from a study of esophageal squamous cell carcinoma under preoperative chemotherapy. Regarding time point: after preoperative PTX-NDP chemotherapy. Before surgery, patients were given preoperative paclitaxel-nedaplatin chemotherapy. The CDR3 has 14 residues. Per germline, CDR1 KGHDR and CDR2 SFDVKD. V was pared by 0 bases and J by 7 bases, with 11 bases between.

The specimen was collected from a patient given preoperative chemotherapy. The TCR originated in a human donor with esophageal squamous cell carcinoma. The donor label of this sample is uncertain. The V call is TRBV24-1, the J call TRBJ1-2; D is undetermined. CDR3 in DNA: TGTGCCACCAGTGATTTGAGGGAGCCAGCTGGCTACACCTTC. Residues: CATSDLREPAGYTF.